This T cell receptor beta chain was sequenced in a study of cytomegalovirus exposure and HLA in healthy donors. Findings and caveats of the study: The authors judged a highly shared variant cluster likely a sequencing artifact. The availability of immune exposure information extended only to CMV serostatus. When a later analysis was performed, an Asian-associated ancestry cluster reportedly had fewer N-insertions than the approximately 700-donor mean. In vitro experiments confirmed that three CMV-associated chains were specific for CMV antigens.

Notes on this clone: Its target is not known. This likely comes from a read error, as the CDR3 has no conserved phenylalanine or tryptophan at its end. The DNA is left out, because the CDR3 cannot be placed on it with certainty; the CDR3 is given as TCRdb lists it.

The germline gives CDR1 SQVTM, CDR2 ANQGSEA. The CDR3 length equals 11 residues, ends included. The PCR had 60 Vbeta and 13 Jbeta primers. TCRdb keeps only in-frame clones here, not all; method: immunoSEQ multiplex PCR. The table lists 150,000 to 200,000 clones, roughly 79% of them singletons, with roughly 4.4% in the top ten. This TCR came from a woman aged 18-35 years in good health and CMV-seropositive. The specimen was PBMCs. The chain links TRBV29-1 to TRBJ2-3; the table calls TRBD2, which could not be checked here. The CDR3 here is CSVEDREAGVL.